This TCR beta chain was retrieved from a study of cytomegalovirus exposure and HLA in healthy donors (dated by TCRdb to 2016 to 2017). Background on the whole study: An earlier analysis of around 600 of the donors reported approximately 270 Gb of sequence data and 117 million unique TCR beta sequences from 150 million to 200 million T cells. Alongside the repertoire data, information on donor age, sex, ethnicity and CMV serostatus was compiled. The study aimed to test whether cataloging public T cell receptors could reveal signatures of past pathogen exposure. An early release covering roughly 640 HLA-typed donors comprised 250 to 350 gigabases of sequencing data and tens of millions of unique TCR sequences. Rather than using new phenotypic data, the later analysis identified candidate immune exposures from TCR beta sequences and from how often those sequences occurred across donors. An earlier analysis of 587 of the donors used high-throughput TCR beta sequencing to judge whether each TCR beta V gene segment behaved as functional or pseudogenic. A later genetic analysis used genome-wide SNP genotypes for 398 of the 666 donors, treating that subset as a discovery cohort. Five DR-DQ haplotypes were handled as single units for association and clustering, since linkage in the cohort was strong. Typing coverage varied by locus: roughly 629-630 donors for A, B, C, DRB1 and DQB1; some 520 for DQA1; about 590 for DPA1; fewer than 480 for DPB1. Among the 398 genotyped donors, around 79% belonged to the genetic ancestry cluster associated with self-reported Caucasian donors. Along with the roughly 710-subject first cohort, a separate validation cohort of over a hundred different subjects was used. Among almost 400 genotyped donors of the cohort, an average of approximately 240,000 unique TCR beta nucleotide sequences were sequenced per donor, roughly a sixth of them non-productive. All discovery cohort repertoires had been generated using a single sequencing platform. HLA typing covered class I and class II loci at four-digit resolution. To predict cytomegalovirus infection status, the study combined high-throughput TCR immunosequencing, statistical association of individual TCRs with disease status, and machine learning. To study patterns of TCR occurrence, a later analysis re-analyzed previously published TCR beta repertoires from hundreds of donors and added high-resolution HLA genotyping. Using immunosequencing, the study profiled T cell repertoires from approximately 700 subjects and related those repertoires to cytomegalovirus serostatus.

The cohort consisted of approximately 670 healthy bone marrow donors. All cohort members were sampled while nominally healthy, although unrecorded immune exposures were likely present. The donor was CMV seronegative and belonged to the group of 350 or so seronegative cohort members. A peripheral blood sample was provided by each donor, and peripheral blood mononuclear cells were used for TCR beta sequencing. The Qiagen DNeasy Blood Extraction Kit was used to extract genomic DNA from the blood cell samples. On this clone: Its antigen remains undetermined. Base-call qualities are not available, and no considerably larger clone is one nucleotide away.

Paper-wide results and their limitations: A later analysis found that HLA-associated TCR beta chains were more clonally expanded and had lower generation probabilities than equally common non-associated chains. A further reported finding was that TCR beta sequences accurately predicted the HLA-A and HLA-B alleles for most subjects in the first cohort. Assigning TCR associations to individual alleles was difficult when HLA alleles, especially DR and DQ, strongly co-occurred. According to the authors, the approach could potentially be generalized to other disease states and immunological phenotypes. Immune exposure information for the cohort was limited to CMV serostatus. Because counts were too low, seventeen rarely observed V segments, including chromosome 9 orphons, were excluded from the earlier analysis of some 590 of the donors. A later analysis associated 15,000 to 20,000 TCR beta sequences with specific HLA alleles at a false discovery rate of 0.05. According to a later analysis, parvovirus B19, influenza, CMV and Epstein-Barr virus appeared linked to several top co-occurrence clusters. While some public TCRs were present in many individuals, most TCR sequences turned up only very rarely across donors. Because some donors lacked HLA typing at each locus, the association tests relied only on the typed subset. A later analysis found that most CMV-associated TCR beta chains appeared HLA-restricted, with HLA associations seemingly driven largely by CMV exposure. Three of the identified cytomegalovirus-associated TCR beta chains were confirmed in vitro to be specific for cytomegalovirus antigens. A later genetic analysis reported fewer N-insertions in productive TCRs among donors in an Asian-associated ancestry cluster than the 666-donor mean. A total of 150 or so TCR beta chains were listed by the study as associated with cytomegalovirus. Because the 87-base-pair reads could not distinguish some IMGT-functional V segments, including TRBV6-2 and TRBV6-3, those segments were excluded. The classifier was reported to diagnose cytomegalovirus status with high specificity and sensitivity in both the original and validation cohorts. Only TCR beta chains were sequenced in this cohort, and the absence of alpha or paired-chain data limited detectable features. In an earlier analysis of some 550 of the donors, most TCR beta V segments were observed in productive rearrangements about 90% or about 30% of the time, broadly matching IMGT annotations. Linkage disequilibrium might explain the correlated functional status among segregating V segments, but an unknown experimental factor could not be excluded. In a later analysis, the rate of TCR association differed among HLA loci, with DRB1 alleles having the most associated TCRs and HLA-C alleles having the fewest. An association between a missense DCLRE1C variant and V-gene and J-gene trimming of TCR beta chains was found in a later genetic analysis and replicated in an independent cohort. A group of highly shared sequence variants was considered likely to be a technical artifact of the sequencing pipeline. The presence/absence analyses assumed that sequencing depth was roughly uniform across donors, and that assumption may not be true.

Looking up the germline V gene yields CDR1 MGHDK and CDR2 SYGVNS. Relative to germline, V is missing 3 bases and J is missing 10 bases, with 9 bases of the junction outside any gene match. Its CDR3 holds 14 amino acids, cysteine through phenylalanine. Only the CDR3 part of the read is kept: 42 bases, read in frame from the first base. Library preparation employed the immunoSEQ multiplex PCR assay. For the multiplex PCR, a mixture combining 60 forward primers for TCR Vbeta segments and 13 reverse primers for TCR Jbeta segments was used. The CDR3 region of rearranged TCR beta genes was amplified from genomic DNA with a multiplex PCR assay. Amplified TCR beta libraries were sequenced as 87-base-pair reads on the Illumina HiSeq System. In the original analysis: In a later analysis, some 80 million unique TCR beta chains were counted across the 500 to 850 repertoires, and roughly 10 million of these chains were shared by at least two donors. To remove PCR and sequencing errors, raw reads were error-corrected and collapsed into unique sequences using a nearest-neighbor algorithm that merged closely related sequences. V, D and J gene segments were assigned by aligning CDR3 sequences to IMGT reference sequences. For a sequence to be retained, a match of at least six nucleotides was required to both a V gene segment and a J gene segment. Rearrangements were classified as productive when the CDR3 lacked stop codons and remained in frame with V and J, and all other rearrangements were classified as non-productive. CDR3 was defined by IMGT convention, running from the second conserved V-encoded cysteine to the conserved J-encoded phenylalanine. The earlier analysis of some 540 of the donors excluded any sequence lacking an unambiguous match to a single V gene segment. In an earlier analysis of several hundred of the donors, V segments were called functional above 56.7% productive rearrangements and were called segregating when the between-donor standard deviation exceeded 5%. A statistical classification framework was developed to diagnose cytomegalovirus status using the catalog of TCR beta chain sequences. A later analysis assigned V and J genes by comparing TCR nucleotide sequences with IMGT/GENE-DB human TR gene sequences. In a later analysis, CDR3 sequences and most-parsimonious VDJ recombination scenarios were assigned using the TCRdist pipeline. A later analysis defined each TCR beta chain by its CDR3 amino acid sequence plus V-gene family, and excluded reads lacking a unique V-gene family. A later analysis removed 500 to 600 highly shared, low-generation-probability nucleotide sequences to deal with suspected cross-contamination and a sequencing artifact. A later analysis calculated a clonal expansion index for each public chain from normalized within-repertoire ranks of inferred template counts. Generation probabilities in a later analysis came from a VDJ recombination model fitted to out-of-frame rearrangements, and those results were checked against IGoR. Hypergeometric tests were used in a later analysis to score TCR-TCR, TCR-HLA and TCR-CMV co-occurrence, with a repertoire-size bias correction applied to the TCR pairs. False discovery rates were estimated in a later analysis by permuting HLA or CMV assignments 20 times. In a later analysis, co-occurring TCRs were grouped with DBSCAN, and TCRdist sequence similarity was added when clustering was performed within HLA-allele-positive subsets. Repertoires with fewer than 30,000 or more than 120,000 public chains were left out of co-occurrence clustering, as were about 5 repertoires with anomalous nucleotide sharing. The table was pulled from immuneACCESS by TCRdb, which kept in-frame rearrangements only. Such tables lose some clones; where checked, under half of the loss comes from unresolved V genes, and the rest has no known cause. V and J calls plus clone size are reproduced from that table; the DNA served to infer D and trimming. In this sample the table shows about 140,000 clones, 65% to 80% of which occur a single time. 3.1% of the sample is in the top ten clones.

The chain links TRBV25-1 with TRBJ2-1, with 7 bases matching TRBD2. The source material was PBMCs. This TCR came from a male donor in good health and CMV-seronegative. The CDR3 reads CASSDGRREDEQFF. The DNA is TGTGCCAGCAGTGATGGTCGACGGGAGGACGAGCAGTTCTTC.